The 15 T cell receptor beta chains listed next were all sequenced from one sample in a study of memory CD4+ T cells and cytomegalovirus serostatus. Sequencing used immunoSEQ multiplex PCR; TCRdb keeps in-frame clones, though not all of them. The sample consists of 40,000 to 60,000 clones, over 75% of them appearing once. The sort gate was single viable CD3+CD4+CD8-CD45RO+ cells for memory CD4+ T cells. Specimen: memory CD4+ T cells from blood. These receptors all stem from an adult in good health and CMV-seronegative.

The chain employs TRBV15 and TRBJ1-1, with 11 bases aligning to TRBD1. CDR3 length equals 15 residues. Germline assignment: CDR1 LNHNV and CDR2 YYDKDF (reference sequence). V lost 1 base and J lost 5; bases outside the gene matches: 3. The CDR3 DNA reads TGTGCCACCAGCAGAGGAGGGACAGGGGGGACTGAAGCTTTCTTT. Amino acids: CATSRGGTGGTEAFF.

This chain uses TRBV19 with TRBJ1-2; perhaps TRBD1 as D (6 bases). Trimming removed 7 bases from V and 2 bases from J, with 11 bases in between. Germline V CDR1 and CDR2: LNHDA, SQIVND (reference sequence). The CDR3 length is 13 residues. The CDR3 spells CASNRGPNYGYTF. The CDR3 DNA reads TGTGCCAGTAACCGGGGGCCAAACTATGGCTACACCTTC.

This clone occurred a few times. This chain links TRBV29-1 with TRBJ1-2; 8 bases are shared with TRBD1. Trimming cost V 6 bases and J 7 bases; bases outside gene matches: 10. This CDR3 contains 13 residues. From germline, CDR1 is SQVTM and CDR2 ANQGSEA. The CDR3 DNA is TGCAGCGTATTTGGGGGACAGGTGCGTGGCTACACCTTC. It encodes CSVFGGQVRGYTF.

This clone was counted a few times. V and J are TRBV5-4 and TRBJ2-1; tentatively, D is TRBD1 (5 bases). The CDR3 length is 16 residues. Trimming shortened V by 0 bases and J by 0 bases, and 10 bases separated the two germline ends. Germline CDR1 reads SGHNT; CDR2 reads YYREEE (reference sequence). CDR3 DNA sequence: TGTGCCAGCAGCTTGGGGGGCGGAAGCTCCTACAATGAGCAGTTCTTC. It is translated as CASSLGGGSSYNEQFF.

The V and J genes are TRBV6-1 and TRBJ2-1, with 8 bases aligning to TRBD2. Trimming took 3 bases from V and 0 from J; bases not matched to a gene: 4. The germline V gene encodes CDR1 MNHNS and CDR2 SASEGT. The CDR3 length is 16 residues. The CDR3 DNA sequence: TGTGCCAGCAGTGATAGCGGGGAGGTCTCCTACAATGAGCAGTTCTTC. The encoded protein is CASSDSGEVSYNEQFF.

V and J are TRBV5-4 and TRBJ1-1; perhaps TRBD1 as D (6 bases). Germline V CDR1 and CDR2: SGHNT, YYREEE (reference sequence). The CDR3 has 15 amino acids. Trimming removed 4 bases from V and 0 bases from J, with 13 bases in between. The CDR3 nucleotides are TGTGCCAGCAGCCCGCGGGGGGGGCTGAACACTGAAGCTTTCTTT. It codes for CASSPRGGLNTEAFF. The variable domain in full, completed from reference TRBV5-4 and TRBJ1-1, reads ETGVTQSPTHLIKTRGQQVTLRCSSQSGHNTVSWYQQALGQGPQFIFQYYREEENGRGNFPPRFSGLQFPNYSSELNVNALELDDSALYLCASSPRGGLNTEAFFGQGTRLTVV.

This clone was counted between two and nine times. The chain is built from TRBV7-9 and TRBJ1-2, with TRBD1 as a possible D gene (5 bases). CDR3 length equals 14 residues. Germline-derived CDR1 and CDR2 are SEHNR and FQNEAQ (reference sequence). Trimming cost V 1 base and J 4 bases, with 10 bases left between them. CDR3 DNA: TGTGCCAGCAGCTTAGAGACAGCACCCTATGGCTACACCTTC. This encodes CASSLETAPYGYTF.

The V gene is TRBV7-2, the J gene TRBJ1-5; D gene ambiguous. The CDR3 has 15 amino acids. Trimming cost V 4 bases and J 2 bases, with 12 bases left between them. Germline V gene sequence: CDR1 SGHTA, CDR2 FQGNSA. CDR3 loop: CASSWRVLGNQPQHF. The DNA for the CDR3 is TGTGCCAGCAGCTGGCGCGTTCTTGGCAATCAGCCCCAGCATTTT.

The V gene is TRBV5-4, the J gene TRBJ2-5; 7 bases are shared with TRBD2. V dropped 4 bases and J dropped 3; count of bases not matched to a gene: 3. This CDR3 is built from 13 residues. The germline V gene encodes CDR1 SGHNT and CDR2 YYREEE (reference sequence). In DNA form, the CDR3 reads TGTGCCAGCAGCCGGACTAGGAAAGAGACCCAGTACTTC. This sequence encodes CASSRTRKETQYF.

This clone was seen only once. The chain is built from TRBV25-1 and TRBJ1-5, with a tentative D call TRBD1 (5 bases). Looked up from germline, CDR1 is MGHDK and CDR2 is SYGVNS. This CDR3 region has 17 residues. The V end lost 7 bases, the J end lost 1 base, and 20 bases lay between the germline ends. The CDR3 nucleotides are TGTGCCAGCACCAACCTGAGGTGGGCAGGGAGCAATCAGCCCCAGCATTTT. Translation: CASTNLRWAGSNQPQHF.

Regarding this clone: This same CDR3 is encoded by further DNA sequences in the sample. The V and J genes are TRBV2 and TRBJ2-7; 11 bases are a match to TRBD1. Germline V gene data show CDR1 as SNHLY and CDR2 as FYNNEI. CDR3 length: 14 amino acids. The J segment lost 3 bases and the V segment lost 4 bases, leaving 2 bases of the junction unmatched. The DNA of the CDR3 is TGTGCCAGCAGTGCCGGGACAGGGGGCTACGAGCAGTACTTC. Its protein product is CASSAGTGGYEQYF.

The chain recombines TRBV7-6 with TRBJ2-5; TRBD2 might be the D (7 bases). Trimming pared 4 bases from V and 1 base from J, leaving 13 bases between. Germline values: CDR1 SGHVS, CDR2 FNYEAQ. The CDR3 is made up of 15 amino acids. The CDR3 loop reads CASSSPRGGQETQYF. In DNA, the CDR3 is TGTGCCAGCAGCTCTCCGAGGGGGGGCCAAGAGACCCAGTACTTC.

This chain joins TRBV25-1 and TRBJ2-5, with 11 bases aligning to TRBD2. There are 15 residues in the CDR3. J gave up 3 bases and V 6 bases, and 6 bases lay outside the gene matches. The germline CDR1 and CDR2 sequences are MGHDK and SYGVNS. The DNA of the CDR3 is TGTGCCAGCAGGAAGACACTAGCGGGAGAAGAGACCCAGTACTTC. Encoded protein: CASRKTLAGEETQYF.

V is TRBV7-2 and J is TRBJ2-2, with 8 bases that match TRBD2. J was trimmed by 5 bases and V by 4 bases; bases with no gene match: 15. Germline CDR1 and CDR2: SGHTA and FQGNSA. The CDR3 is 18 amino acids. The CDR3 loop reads CASSSFASSGGGTGELFF. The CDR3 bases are TGTGCCAGCAGCTCCTTTGCGTCCAGCGGGGGCGGGACCGGGGAGCTGTTTTTT.

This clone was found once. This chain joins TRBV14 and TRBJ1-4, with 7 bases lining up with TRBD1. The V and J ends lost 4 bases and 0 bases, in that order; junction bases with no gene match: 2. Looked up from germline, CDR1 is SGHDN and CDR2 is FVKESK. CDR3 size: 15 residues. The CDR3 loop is CASSRQGATNEKLFF. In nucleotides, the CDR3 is TGTGCCAGCAGCCGACAGGGAGCAACTAATGAAAAACTGTTTTTT.